The 8 T cell receptor beta chains below come from one sample, sequenced in a study of T cell responses to AZD1222 COVID-19 vaccine. Clones were read by immunoSEQ multiplex PCR, and TCRdb kept only the in-frame ones, dropping some. The table has some 150,000 clones, over 90% seen once. The sample was peripheral blood, taken 28 days after the second AZD1222 dose. The receptors were gathered from an adult who received the AZD1222 COVID-19 vaccine.

The gene calls are TRBV4-3 and TRBJ1-6; 8 bases agree with TRBD1. The CDR3 consists of 17 residues. Germline assignment: CDR1 LGHNA and CDR2 YSLEER. After removal of 0 bases from V and 9 bases from J, the junction contained 10 bases not matched to a gene. Here the CDR3 reads CASSQDRDRGMSSPLHF. The CDR3 coding sequence is TGCGCCAGCAGCCAAGATCGAGACAGGGGAATGAGTTCACCCCTCCACTTT.

The gene calls are TRBV28 and TRBJ1-6; perhaps TRBD1 as D (5 bases). Trimming left V 3 bases short and J 10 bases short, with 13 bases between. The CDR3 totals 14 residues. Germline values: CDR1 MDHEN, CDR2 SYDVKM. The CDR3 sequence is CASSLSRDESPLHF. CDR3 in DNA: TGTGCCAGCAGTTTGTCCAGGGATGAGTCACCCCTCCACTTT.

This chain uses TRBV3-1 (or the pseudogene TRBV3-2) with TRBJ2-1, with 9 bases matching TRBD1. This CDR3 has 14 residues. The germline gives CDR1 LGHDT, CDR2 YNNKEL (reference sequence). Trimming cost V 4 bases and J 7 bases; bases outside gene matches: 5. Here the CDR3 reads CASSRGTGRNEQFF. Written as DNA, the CDR3 is TGTGCCAGCAGCCGAGGGACAGGGAGAAATGAGCAGTTCTTC.

The gene calls are TRBV19 and TRBJ2-7; 9 nucleotides agree with TRBD1. The CDR3 is 14 amino acids. With 7 bases clipped from V and 6 bases from J, the junction kept 10 bases outside the gene matches. Looked up from germline, CDR1 is LNHDA and CDR2 is SQIVND (reference sequence). The CDR3 reads CASNSGTGKREQYF. The CDR3 coding sequence is TGTGCCAGTAACTCCGGGACAGGGAAGCGCGAGCAGTACTTC. Full variable domain (remainder filled in from reference TRBV19 and TRBJ2-7): DGGITQSPKYLFRKEGQNVTLSCEQNLNHDAMYWYRQDPGQGLRLIYYSQIVNDFQKGDIAEGYSVSREKKESFPLTVTSAQKNPTAFYLCASNSGTGKREQYFGPGTRLTVT.

With regard to this clone: Other DNA variants within this sample encode the same CDR3. The CDR3 loop reads CASSLTGTGLYEQYF. The DNA of the CDR3 is TGTGCCAGCAGTTTGACCGGGACAGGGTTGTACGAGCAGTACTTC. The V and J genes are TRBV28 and TRBJ2-7, with TRBD1 matching 9 bases. This CDR3 is built from 15 residues. The trim removed 3 bases at V and 4 bases at J, leaving 7 bases unmatched. Germline assignment: CDR1 MDHEN and CDR2 SYDVKM.

The chain combines TRBV6-2 or TRBV6-3 with TRBJ1-5; no clear D. The germline V gene encodes CDR1 MNHEY and CDR2 SVGEGT. This CDR3 spans 16 amino acids. Trimming took off 5 bases at V and 2 bases at J, with 16 bases between the two ends. The chain's CDR3 is CASSTRHGSGNQPQHF. CDR3 DNA sequence: TGTGCCAGCAGTACTCGACACGGGTCGGGCAATCAGCCCCAGCATTTT.

The chain has TRBV9 and TRBJ2-3; 10 bases are shared with TRBD2. J was trimmed by 3 bases and V by 4 bases; bases with no gene match: 11. Per germline, CDR1 SGDLS and CDR2 YYNGEE. The CDR3 loop spans 17 amino acids. The CDR3 is CASSLDGAGGITDTQYF. The CDR3 coding sequence is TGTGCCAGCAGCTTAGACGGAGCGGGAGGGATAACAGATACGCAGTATTTT.

J is TRBJ1-1 and V is TRBV28, with TRBD1 as a possible D gene (5 bases). The V gene's germline CDR1 is MDHEN and CDR2 SYDVKM. The CDR3 consists of 14 residues. V lost 2 bases to trimming and J lost 4 bases, with 11 bases between them. The CDR3 coding sequence is TGTGCCAGCAGTTTACGGGGGAGCGGCACTGAAGCTTTCTTT. Its translation is CASSLRGSGTEAFF.